This TCR beta chain was profiled in a study of control samples from healthy donors and cancer patients. Assay: immunoSEQ multiplex PCR; the TCRdb copy retains only in-frame clones and omits some. The table includes about 120,000 clones, approximately 92% detected once. V was clipped by 6 bases and J by 7 bases, with 10 bases between them. Germline values: CDR1 MNHNY, CDR2 SVGAGI (reference sequence). The CDR3 sequence is 12 residues long. The chain uses TRBV6-6 and TRBJ2-1; D remains ambiguous. The clonotype originates from an elderly man with head and neck cancer. Sequencing used PBMCs. CDR3: CASSRLANEQFF. DNA of the CDR3: TGTGCCAGCAGCCGTTTGGCGAATGAGCAGTTCTTC.